This is a list of T cell receptor beta chains from one sample in a study of shared clonotypes between healthy human individuals. Using immunoSEQ multiplex PCR, the repertoire was profiled, and TCRdb retains in-frame clones only, with some absent. The repertoire consists of some 1 million clones, with under 80% occurring once and the leading ten covering 1.4%. Sequencing was performed on memory CD4+ T cells sorted from blood. All receptors come from a man between 18 and 35 years old in good health. CDR3s include the opening cysteine and the closing phenylalanine or tryptophan. The D gene is left open where the match is weak. Clone size is shown for a subset of rows, as once, few, many or a class of expanded clone.

V	size	D	J	DNA	CDR3
TRBV4-3	.	.	TRBJ2-6	TGCGCCAGCAGCCAATTTTGGGGGGTCCCTGGGGCCAACGTCCTGACTTTC	CASSQFWGVPGANVLTF
TRBV5-5	.	.	TRBJ1-1	TGTGCCAGCAGCGCCGAACGGGGAACTGAAGCTTTCTTT	CASSAERGTEAFF
TRBV19	.	TRBD2	TRBJ2-5	TGTGCCAGTAGTATGGGGACTAGCGGGATGGAGACCCAGTACTTC	CASSMGTSGMETQYF
TRBV4-1	.	TRBD2	TRBJ2-3	TGCGCCAGCAGCCAAGATAACAGCGGGAGGTCATTGAGCACAGATACGCAGTATTTT	CASSQDNSGRSLSTDTQYF
TRBV4-3	.	.	TRBJ1-6	TGCGCCAGCAGCCAAGATTTAGGACGCCCGGGACGTCGCTTT	CASSQDLGRPGRRF
TRBV10-3	once	TRBD1	TRBJ1-4	TGTGCCATCAGCGATGCGGGACAGGGAACTCGAAAACTGTTTTTT	CAISDAGQGTRKLFF
TRBV15	once	.	TRBJ2-5	TGTGCCACCAGCAGAGCGGGCGGAACAAAGTACTTC	CATSRAGGTKYF
TRBV28	.	.	TRBJ1-2	TGTGCCACAAGGCAGGGGTTACTCTATGGCTACACCTTC	CATRQGLLYGYTF
TRBV5-4	.	TRBD1	TRBJ1-1	TGTGCCACCCGCCGGACAGGGGCGCTGAACACTGAAGCTTTCTTT	CATRRTGALNTEAFF
TRBV10-3	.	TRBD2	TRBJ2-7	TGTGCCAGCAGTGACCCTCCCCGCCCCAGCGGGGTAAACTACGAGCAGTACTTC	CASSDPPRPSGVNYEQYF
TRBV7-8	.	.	TRBJ1-6	TGTGCCAGCAGCTTCCCGAACTGGGAACCCCTCCACTTT	CASSFPNWEPLHF
TRBV5-1	.	TRBD1	TRBJ1-4	TGCGCCAGCAGCGCGACAGGGAGTGAAAAACTGTTTTTT	CASSATGSEKLFF
TRBV7-2	.	.	TRBJ1-2	TGTGCCAGCAGCTTAGTCGGTGGGAGGGGAATAGACGGCTACACCTTC	CASSLVGGRGIDGYTF
TRBV5-1	.	.	TRBJ2-3	TGCGCCAGCAGCCTAGCACTAGGCGGCACAGATACGCAGTATTTT	CASSLALGGTDTQYF
TRBV2	.	TRBD1	TRBJ2-3	TGTGCCAGCAGTTTAGAGGGACAGAATACGCAGTATTTT	CASSLEGQNTQYF
TRBV13	.	.	TRBJ2-3	TGTGCCAGCAGCTTAGGTAGCAGGGGAGATACGCAGTATTTT	CASSLGSRGDTQYF
TRBV18	.	TRBD1	TRBJ2-5	TGTGCCAGCTCACCGCCGGACAGGGGAGGAGAGACCCAGTACTTC	CASSPPDRGGETQYF
TRBV18	.	.	TRBJ2-7	TGTGCCAGCTCACCACCGAGGGCAGCGGACTCCTACGAGCAGTACTTC	CASSPPRAADSYEQYF
TRBV12-5	.	.	TRBJ2-3	TGTGCTAGTGGTTCCACAGTGGATACGCAGTATTTT	CASGSTVDTQYF
TRBV11-2	.	.	TRBJ2-5	TGTGCCAGCAGCCCAGGGACCCAGCGGGAGACCCAGTACTTC	CASSPGTQRETQYF
TRBV7-9	.	.	TRBJ2-3	TGTGCCAGCAGCTTAGCAGGGTTTGACGATACGCAGTATTTT	CASSLAGFDDTQYF
TRBV12-5	.	TRBD2	TRBJ2-5	TGTGCTAGTGGTTTGGGGACTAGCGGGAGCGAGACCCAGTACTTC	CASGLGTSGSETQYF
TRBV7-9	.	.	TRBJ1-2	TGTGCCAGCAGCCCGGACAGTTTCTATGGCTACACCTTC	CASSPDSFYGYTF
TRBV19	.	.	TRBJ1-5	TGTGCCAGTGGTTATCGAGAAGGGCCCCAGCATTTT	CASGYREGPQHF
TRBV1	.	.	TRBJ2-6	TGCACCAGCAGTACGTTATGTTTGTGTCGGGCCAACGTCCTGACTTTC	CTSSTLCLCRANVLTF
TRBV5-4	few	.	TRBJ2-5	TGTGCCAGCACCCATATGGGGTCCCCCCAACAAGAGACCCAGTACTTC	CASTHMGSPQQETQYF
TRBV27	.	.	TRBJ2-3	TGTGCCAGCAGTTGGTGGTCCAGCACAGATACGCAGTATTTT	CASSWWSSTDTQYF
TRBV27	once	TRBD2	TRBJ2-3	TGTGCCAGCAGTCATGTACTAGCGGGGGGGCGTGGGGATACGCAGTATTTT	CASSHVLAGGRGDTQYF
TRBV6-5	few	.	TRBJ1-1	TGTGCCAGCAGTTACGATGGAGCTGAAGCTTTCTTT	CASSYDGAEAFF
TRBV7-8	many	TRBD1	TRBJ1-5	TGTGCCAGCAGCTTAGTCGGGACAGGTAATCAGCCCCAGCATTTT	CASSLVGTGNQPQHF
TRBV6-1	.	.	TRBJ1-6	TGTGCCAGCACGGATTATAATTCACCCCTCCACTTT	CASTDYNSPLHF
TRBV29-1	few	TRBD1	TRBJ1-2	TGCAGCGTTGCTGGACAGGGCTATGGCTACACCTTC	CSVAGQGYGYTF
TRBV19	.	TRBD1	TRBJ1-2	TGTGCCAGTAGTCCCCGGGCCCAGGGGGTTCCTGGCTACACCTTC	CASSPRAQGVPGYTF
TRBV27	.	.	TRBJ1-3	TGTGCCAGCAGCCCGTACCTGCAGAGCTCTGGAAACACCATATATTTT	CASSPYLQSSGNTIYF
TRBV9	.	.	TRBJ2-2	TGTGCCAGCAGCGTAGATATCAGGCCCCACACCGGGGAGCTGTTTTTT	CASSVDIRPHTGELFF
TRBV11-2	few	.	TRBJ2-5	TGTGCCAGCAGCTTCGGCGGGACCCAGTACTTC	CASSFGGTQYF
TRBV7-2	once	.	TRBJ2-1	TGTGCCAGCAGTAGGGGGAATGAGCAGTTCTTC	CASSRGNEQFF
TRBV4-3	.	.	TRBJ2-3	TGCGCCAGCAGCCAAGACTTCCGGTCTGGCACAGATACGCAGTATTTT	CASSQDFRSGTDTQYF
TRBV6-1	many	.	TRBJ1-1	TGTGCCAGCATTACCCGGGACCCGAACACTGAAGCTTTCTTT	CASITRDPNTEAFF
TRBV29-1	few	TRBD2	TRBJ2-2	TGCAGCGTTGGGCGGGAGAGCCCCGGGGAGCTGTTTTTT	CSVGRESPGELFF
TRBV5-1	once	TRBD2	TRBJ2-5	TGCGCCAGCAGACGGATTGATCGGACTAGGGGAGAGACCCAGTACTTC	CASRRIDRTRGETQYF
TRBV30	.	TRBD1	TRBJ2-5	TGTGCCTGGATGAGACAGGGGGCTTGGGAGACCCAGTACTTC	CAWMRQGAWETQYF